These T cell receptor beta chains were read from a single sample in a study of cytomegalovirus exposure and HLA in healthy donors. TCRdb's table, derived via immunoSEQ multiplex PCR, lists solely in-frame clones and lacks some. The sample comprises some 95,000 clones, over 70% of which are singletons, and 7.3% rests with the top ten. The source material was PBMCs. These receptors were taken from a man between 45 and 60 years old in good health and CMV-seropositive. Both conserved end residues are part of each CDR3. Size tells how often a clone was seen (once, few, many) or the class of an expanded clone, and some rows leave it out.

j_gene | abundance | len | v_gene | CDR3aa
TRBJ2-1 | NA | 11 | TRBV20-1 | CSATLGNEQFF
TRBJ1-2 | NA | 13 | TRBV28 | CASRLTTGRGYTF
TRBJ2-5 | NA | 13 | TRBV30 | CAWETGGAETQYF
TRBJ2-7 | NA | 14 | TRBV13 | CASRQWGVSYEQYF
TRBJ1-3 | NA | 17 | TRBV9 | CASSRRKTGVSGNTIYF
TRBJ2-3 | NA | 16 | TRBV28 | CASSETSGGVTDTQYF
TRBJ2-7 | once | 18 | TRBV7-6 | CASSLQSTSGVSSYEQYF
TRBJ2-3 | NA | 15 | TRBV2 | CASSNSGGAPDTQYF
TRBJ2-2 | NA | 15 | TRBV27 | CASKSGTTSTGELFF
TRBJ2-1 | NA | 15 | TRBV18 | CASSPLSGNYNEQFF
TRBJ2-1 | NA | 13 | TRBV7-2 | CASSSDSYNEQFF
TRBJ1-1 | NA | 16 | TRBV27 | CASSFYPGGWNTEAFF
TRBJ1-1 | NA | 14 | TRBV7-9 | CASSLGGTVTEAFF
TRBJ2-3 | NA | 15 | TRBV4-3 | CASSPVWRSTDTQYF
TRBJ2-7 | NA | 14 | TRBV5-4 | CASSLVGGHYEQYF
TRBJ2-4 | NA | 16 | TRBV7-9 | CASSLSGGGVVDIQYF
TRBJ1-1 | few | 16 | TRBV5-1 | CASSQRTGGVTTEAFF
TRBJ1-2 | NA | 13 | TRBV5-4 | CASSLATSYGYTF
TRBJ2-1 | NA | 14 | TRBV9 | CASSADGTGSEQFF
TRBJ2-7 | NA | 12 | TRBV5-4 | CASSFGQGQQYF
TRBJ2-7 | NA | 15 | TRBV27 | CASSSLTSGLLEQYF
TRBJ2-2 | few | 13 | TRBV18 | CASSQQGIGELFF
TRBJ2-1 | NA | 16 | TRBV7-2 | CASSVASGGSYNEQFF
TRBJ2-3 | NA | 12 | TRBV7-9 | CASAGVADTQYF
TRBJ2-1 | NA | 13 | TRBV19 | CASRILGDNEQFF
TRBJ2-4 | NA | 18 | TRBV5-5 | CASSSFAGTSGGRNIQYF
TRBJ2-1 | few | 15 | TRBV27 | CASTISGGEVYEQFF
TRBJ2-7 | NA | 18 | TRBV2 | CASSELLDRGKFSYEQYF
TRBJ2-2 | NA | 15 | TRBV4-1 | CASRVWGGSGGELFF
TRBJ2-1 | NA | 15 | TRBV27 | CASNQDSPREFEQFF
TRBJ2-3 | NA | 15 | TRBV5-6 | CASSRQWDNTDTQYF
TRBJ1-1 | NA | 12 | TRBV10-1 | CATRDRQIQAFF
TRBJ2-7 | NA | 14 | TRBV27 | CASSLLLGGSEQYF
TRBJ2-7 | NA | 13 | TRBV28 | CASSRTGDYEQYF
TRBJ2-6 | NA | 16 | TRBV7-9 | CASSRTGGAGANVLTF
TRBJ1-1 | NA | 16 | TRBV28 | CASSLPQGASLTEAFF
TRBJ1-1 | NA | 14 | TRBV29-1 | CSVDRGGLNTEAFF
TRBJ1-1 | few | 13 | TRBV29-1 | CSVEFPGRTEAFF
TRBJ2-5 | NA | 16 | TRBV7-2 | CASSFLGLAVQETQYF
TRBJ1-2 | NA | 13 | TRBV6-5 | CASSPTGPYGYTF
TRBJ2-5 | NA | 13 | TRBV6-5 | CASRPTVEETQYF
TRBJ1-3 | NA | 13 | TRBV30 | CAWGDRVGNTIYF
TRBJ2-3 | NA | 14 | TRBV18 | CASSLGQYTDTQYF
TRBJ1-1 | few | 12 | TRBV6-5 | CASRSGDPEAFF
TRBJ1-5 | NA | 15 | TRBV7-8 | CASSPGGRGGQPQNF
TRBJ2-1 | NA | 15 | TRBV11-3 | CASSLRQGPYNEQFF
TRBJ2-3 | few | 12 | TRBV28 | CASRNPGPTQYF
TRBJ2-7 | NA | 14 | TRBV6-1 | CASRAPGSPYEQYF
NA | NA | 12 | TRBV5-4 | CASSLANYEQYF
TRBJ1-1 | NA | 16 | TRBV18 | CASSLSGASLNTEAFF
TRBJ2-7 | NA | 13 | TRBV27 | CASARQAGFEQYF
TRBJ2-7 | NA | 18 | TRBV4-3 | CASSQRTSGGAKSYEQYF
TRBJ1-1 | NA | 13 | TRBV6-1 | CASSFTRSQEAFF
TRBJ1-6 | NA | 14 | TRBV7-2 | CASSFGQINSPLHF
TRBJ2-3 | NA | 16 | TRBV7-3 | CASSLVAGASTDTQYF
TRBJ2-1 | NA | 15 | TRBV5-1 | CASSTGTGGLNEQFF